Listed below are T cell receptor beta chains from one sample, sequenced in a study of T cell responses to AZD1222 COVID-19 vaccine. TCRdb's table, derived via immunoSEQ multiplex PCR, lists solely in-frame clones and lacks some. This sample carries 95,000 to 110,000 clones, roughly 91% of them seen once, and the ten largest clones take around 4.8%. Sample: peripheral blood, taken on day 0 of AZD1222 vaccination. These receptor sequences come from an adult in good health. Both conserved end residues are part of each CDR3. D genes are given only for firm matches. Rows give clone size only sometimes, using once, few, many, or a class for an expanded clone.

NA | TRBJ1-1 | TRBV2 | NA | CASGLGMNTEAFF | TGTGCCAGCGGGCTTGGAATGAACACTGAAGCTTTCTTT
NA | TRBJ2-1 | TRBV24-1 | NA | CATSDPLFNEQFF | TGTGCCACCAGTGACCCTCTGTTCAATGAGCAGTTCTTC
NA | TRBJ1-1 | TRBV5-5 | NA | CASSAPVDTEAFF | TGTGCCAGCAGCGCCCCGGTGGACACTGAAGCTTTCTTT
NA | TRBJ2-2 | TRBV5-4 | NA | CAGGGTGGELFF | TGTGCCGGTGGGGGGACGGGCGGGGAGCTGTTTTTT
once | TRBJ1-2 | TRBV18 | TRBD1 | CASSLRGQATQVGYTF | TGTGCCAGCTCCCTCAGGGGGCAGGCTACCCAAGTTGGCTACACCTTC
NA | TRBJ1-1 | TRBV5-4 | NA | CASSSRGRISTEAFF | TGTGCCAGCAGCTCACGGGGGCGCATTAGCACTGAAGCTTTCTTT
NA | TRBJ1-1 | TRBV7-9 | TRBD1 | CASSPRQGTTEAFF | TGTGCCAGCAGCCCCAGACAGGGGACCACTGAAGCTTTCTTT
NA | TRBJ1-1 | TRBV19 | NA | CASSSLRGITEAFF | TGTGCCAGTAGTAGTTTGAGGGGGATCACTGAAGCTTTCTTT
NA | TRBJ2-5 | TRBV5-4 | NA | CASSFRDTQETQYF | TGTGCCAGCAGCTTCCGGGACACCCAAGAGACCCAGTACTTC
NA | TRBJ2-5 | TRBV4-2 | NA | CASSQGTGQETQYF | TGTGCCAGCAGCCAAGGGACGGGACAAGAGACCCAGTACTTC
few | TRBJ1-2 | TRBV3-1/TRBV3-2 | NA | CASSPGLGGGHTAYGYTF | TGTGCCAGCAGCCCAGGCCTGGGTGGGGGACATACCGCTTATGGCTACACCTTC
NA | TRBJ1-4 | TRBV28 | NA | CASSLSGRKRNEKLFF | TGTGCCAGCAGTTTATCTGGAAGAAAGAGGAATGAAAAACTGTTTTTT
NA | TRBJ1-2 | TRBV19 | NA | CASSIGQALHGYTF | TGTGCCAGTAGTATCGGGCAGGCCCTCCATGGCTACACCTTC
NA | TRBJ2-1 | TRBV6-5 | NA | CASSVGGRFEQFF | TGTGCCAGCAGCGTCGGGGGACGATTTGAGCAGTTCTTC
NA | TRBJ1-4 | TRBV5-1 | TRBD1 | CASSKKQGANEKLFF | TGCGCCAGCAGCAAAAAACAGGGGGCTAATGAAAAACTGTTTTTT
NA | TRBJ2-7 | TRBV18 | NA | CASSQTYEQYF | TGTGCCAGCTCTCAAACCTACGAGCAGTACTTC
NA | TRBJ1-1 | TRBV27 | NA | CASSLSQGPTEAFF | TGTGCCAGCAGTTTATCCCAGGGTCCCACTGAAGCTTTCTTT
NA | TRBJ1-2 | TRBV12-3/TRBV12-4 | NA | CASSSSRARGYTF | TGTGCCAGCAGTTCTTCCCGGGCCCGTGGCTACACCTTC
few | TRBJ1-5 | TRBV21-1 | NA | CASSPPWVAGNLVNQPQHF | TGTGCCAGCAGCCCGCCTTGGGTTGCAGGGAACTTGGTCAATCAGCCCCAGCATTTT
once | TRBJ2-4 | TRBV11-1 | NA | CASSLGGDRQYF | TGTGCCAGCAGCTTAGGGGGTGACAGACAGTACTTC
NA | TRBJ2-5 | TRBV18 | NA | CASSPQEETQYF | TGTGCCAGCTCACCACAGGAAGAGACCCAGTACTTC
few | TRBJ1-6 | TRBV2 | NA | CASSESSYNSPLHF | TGTGCCAGCAGTGAAAGCTCCTATAATTCACCCCTCCACTTT
NA | TRBJ1-2 | TRBV18 | NA | CASSPFQQNYGYTF | TGTGCCAGCTCACCATTCCAGCAAAACTATGGCTACACCTTC
NA | TRBJ2-2 | TRBV2 | NA | CASSKEVAGELFF | TGTGCCAGCAGTAAGGAGGTGGCCGGGGAGCTGTTTTTT
NA | TRBJ2-5 | TRBV10-3 | TRBD2 | CAISDGGGRKETQYF | TGTGCCATCAGTGATGGGGGGGGGAGGAAAGAGACCCAGTACTTC
NA | TRBJ1-1 | TRBV5-1 | NA | CASSLDQNTEAFF | TGCGCCAGCAGCTTGGACCAGAACACTGAAGCTTTCTTT
NA | TRBJ1-5 | TRBV7-2 | TRBD1 | CASKPTGVSNQPQHF | TGTGCCAGCAAACCGACAGGGGTCAGCAATCAGCCCCAGCATTTT
NA | TRBJ2-7 | TRBV30 | NA | CAWTPGKEQYF | TGTGCCTGGACCCCCGGGAAGGAGCAGTACTTC
NA | TRBJ2-2 | TRBV19 | TRBD1 | CASTLAGQGGGGELFF | TGTGCCAGCACCTTGGCGGGACAGGGGGGAGGCGGGGAGCTGTTTTTT
NA | TRBJ2-7 | TRBV27 | NA | CASSPGDSFYEQYF | TGTGCCAGCAGTCCAGGGGACTCCTTTTACGAGCAGTACTTC
NA | TRBJ1-1 | TRBV12-3/TRBV12-4 | NA | CASSFRAAEAFF | TGTGCCAGCAGTTTTCGGGCGGCGGAAGCTTTCTTT
NA | TRBJ2-1 | TRBV27 | TRBD2 | CASSLTSVCSYNEQFF | TGTGCCAGCAGTCTTACTAGCGTCTGCTCCTACAATGAGCAGTTCTTC
once | TRBJ1-2 | TRBV7-2 | TRBD1 | CASSPGTGGYGYTF | TGTGCCAGCAGCCCCGGGACAGGAGGCTATGGCTACACCTTC
NA | TRBJ2-7 | TRBV2 | NA | CASAYLETGRGEQYF | TGTGCCAGCGCCTATTTAGAGACAGGTCGTGGTGAGCAGTACTTC
once | TRBJ1-2 | TRBV7-6 | NA | CASSYFREGGYTF | TGTGCCAGCAGCTACTTCAGGGAAGGTGGCTACACCTTC
NA | TRBJ2-1 | TRBV9 | NA | CASSARTEANEQFF | TGTGCCAGCAGCGCACGGACAGAGGCGAATGAGCAGTTCTTC
once | TRBJ2-5 | TRBV11-3 | TRBD1 | CASRAGQGGGTQYF | TGTGCCAGCAGGGCGGGACAGGGAGGGGGGACCCAGTACTTC
NA | TRBJ2-7 | TRBV25-1 | NA | CASSEKGGLRFEQYF | TGTGCCAGCAGTGAGAAGGGAGGATTGCGATTCGAGCAGTACTTC
NA | TRBJ2-2 | TRBV27 | NA | CASGVGGDGELFF | TGTGCCAGTGGGGTAGGGGGTGACGGGGAGCTGTTTTTT
few | TRBJ1-5 | TRBV30 | NA | CAWSVSLGPQHF | TGTGCCTGGAGTGTCTCTTTGGGGCCCCAGCATTTT
NA | TRBJ1-4 | TRBV7-2 | NA | CASSLSVQVNEKLFF | TGTGCCAGCAGCTTATCTGTTCAGGTGAATGAAAAACTGTTTTTT
NA | TRBJ2-7 | TRBV4-3 | NA | CASSQGPPGGPRTYEQYF | TGCGCCAGCAGCCAAGGGCCCCCCGGGGGCCCGCGTACCTACGAGCAGTACTTC
NA | TRBJ1-2 | TRBV29-1 | TRBD1 | CSVDMGPGQGADGYTF | TGCAGCGTTGATATGGGGCCGGGACAGGGGGCGGATGGCTACACCTTC
NA | TRBJ2-7 | TRBV5-4 | NA | CASSLWGSSYEQYF | TGTGCCAGCAGCTTGTGGGGGTCTTCGTACGAGCAGTACTTC
NA | TRBJ2-4 | TRBV7-8 | NA | CASSLAPGAVKNIQYF | TGTGCCAGCAGCTTAGCTCCAGGGGCCGTCAAAAACATTCAGTACTTC
NA | TRBJ2-7 | TRBV27 | NA | CASSPPSQVPQYF | TGTGCCAGCAGTCCTCCCTCGCAGGTGCCACAGTACTTC
NA | TRBJ1-1 | TRBV6-2/TRBV6-3 | NA | CASSYSRSEAFF | TGTGCCAGCAGTTACTCGAGGAGTGAAGCTTTCTTT
NA | TRBJ2-1 | TRBV24-1 | TRBD1 | CATSADRGSSYNEQFF | TGTGCCACCAGTGCCGACAGGGGGAGCTCCTACAATGAGCAGTTCTTC
NA | TRBJ2-5 | TRBV18 | NA | CASSPGSISSVGQETQYF | TGTGCCAGCTCACCCGGCTCGATCAGTTCCGTCGGGCAAGAGACCCAGTACTTC
once | TRBJ2-1 | TRBV28 | TRBD2 | CASSYGGGSSYNEQFF | TGTGCCAGCAGTTACGGCGGGGGAAGCTCCTACAATGAGCAGTTCTTC
NA | TRBJ1-3 | TRBV11-2 | NA | CASSQLGSGNTIYF | TGTGCCAGCAGCCAGCTGGGTTCTGGAAACACCATATATTTT
NA | TRBJ2-5 | TRBV9 | NA | CASSVVQGGQETQYF | TGTGCCAGCAGCGTAGTTCAAGGGGGCCAAGAGACCCAGTACTTC
NA | TRBJ1-6 | TRBV13 | NA | CASSLGSWQGNSPLHF | TGTGCCAGCAGCTTAGGTTCTTGGCAGGGGAATTCACCCCTCCACTTT
NA | TRBJ2-7 | TRBV19 | NA | CASSIGQDPSYEQYF | TGTGCCAGTAGTATCGGGCAGGACCCCTCCTACGAGCAGTACTTC
NA | TRBJ1-6 | TRBV12-3/TRBV12-4 | NA | CASSHRVNSPLHF | TGTGCCAGCAGTCACAGGGTTAACTCACCCCTCCACTTT
NA | TRBJ1-3 | TRBV11-2 | NA | CASSSPQVSSGNTIYF | TGTGCCAGCAGCTCCCCCCAGGTGTCCTCTGGAAACACCATATATTTT
NA | TRBJ2-7 | TRBV5-1 | TRBD1 | CASSALGQGGSEQYF | TGCGCCAGCAGCGCACTGGGACAGGGGGGCAGCGAGCAGTACTTC
NA | TRBJ1-2 | TRBV18 | NA | CASSPGQDYGYTF | TGTGCCAGCTCACCGGGCCAGGACTATGGCTACACCTTC